This entry lists 16 T cell receptor beta chains sequenced from one sample in a study of T cells after yellow fever vaccination. MiXCR, run by TCRdb on the 5' RACE reads, gives a single entry per CDR3 protein. In the table there are about 220,000 distinct CDR3 sequences, roughly 3.3% of which are singletons. Material: CD4+ T cells sorted from PBMCs, obtained 10 days after the yellow fever booster vaccination. The receptor source for this set is a man between 18 and 35 years old who received the YFV17D yellow fever vaccine.

This clonotype was counted ten times or more. V usage is TRBV12-3 or TRBV12-4 and J usage is TRBJ2-1; a weak D match, TRBD1 (6 bases). The CDR3 extends over 15 amino acids. V lost 7 bases to trimming and J lost 1 base, with 14 bases between them. The CDR3 sequence is CASTTPGQSYNEQFF. In nucleotides, the CDR3 is TGTGCCAGCACTACCCCCGGACAGTCCTACAATGAGCAGTTCTTC.

The rearrangement uses TRBV20-1 and TRBJ2-5; D is unresolved. V gave up 6 bases and J gave up 1 base, with 15 bases separating them. The CDR3 runs 14 residues. Germline lookup yields CDR1 DFQATT and CDR2 SNEGSKA (reference sequence). CDR3 sequence reads: CSAYLVAPQETQYF. CDR3 nucleotides: TGCAGTGCATACCTGGTAGCCCCCCAAGAGACCCAGTACTTC.

This clonotype was counted at least ten times. The rearrangement joins TRBV7-9 to TRBJ2-5, with D perhaps given as TRBD1 or TRBD2 (5 bases each). Germline V gives CDR1 SEHNR, CDR2 FQNEAQ (reference sequence). CDR3 length equals 12 residues. V was clipped by 5 bases and J by 5 bases, with 9 bases between them. The CDR3 reads CASSHEGETQYF. The CDR3 DNA reads TGTGCCAGCAGCCACGAGGGGGAGACCCAGTACTTC.

This clonotype was seen repeatedly, ten times or more. The chain carries TRBV5-4 and TRBJ2-5; a weak D match, TRBD2 (7 bases). This CDR3 region has 15 residues. V lost 1 base and J lost 5, with 15 bases in between. The germline V gene encodes CDR1 SGHNT and CDR2 YYREEE (reference sequence). The CDR3 DNA sequence: TGTGCCAGCAGCTTGAACCGGGGGGCGCGGGAGACCCAGTACTTC. It codes for CASSLNRGARETQYF.

The sample holds a few counts of this clonotype. This chain uses TRBV30 with TRBJ1-2; D is uncertain. Trimming took 0 bases from V and 0 from J, leaving 8 bases between them. This CDR3 contains 14 residues. Germline lookup yields CDR1 GTSNPN and CDR2 SVGIG (reference sequence). CDR3 DNA sequence: TGTGCCTGGAGTGTAGGTAGAGCTAACTATGGCTACACCTTC. Amino acids: CAWSVGRANYGYTF.

This clonotype appeared many times. This chain connects TRBV5-1 to TRBJ1-6; the match to TRBD1 covers 11 bases. V lost 6 bases and J lost 10; bases outside the gene matches: 6. This CDR3 comprises 14 residues. The germline V gene has CDR1 SGHRS and CDR2 YFSETQ. This CDR3 is CASTPDRGQSPLHF. DNA for the CDR3: TGCGCCAGCACCCCGGACAGGGGGCAATCACCCCTCCACTTT.

This clonotype occurred a few times. This chain uses TRBV6-5 with TRBJ1-5; the D gene is possibly TRBD1 (6 bases). Germline V CDR1 and CDR2: MNHEY, SVGAGI. V was cut by 6 bases and J by 3 bases, with 12 bases left in between. The CDR3 is 14 amino acids. CDR3 nucleotides: TGTGCCAGCAGACCAGGACAGAACAATCAGCCCCAGCATTTT. Translating it yields CASRPGQNNQPQHF.

This clonotype has at least ten counts. V is TRBV7-2 and J is TRBJ1-5, with D uncertain. Germline CDR1 reads SGHTA; CDR2 reads FQGNSA. Between the trimmed V and J ends, which lost 5 bases and 3 bases, there was a span of 5 bases. This CDR3 region has 12 residues. The chain's CDR3 is CASSTNNQPQHF. In DNA form, the CDR3 reads TGTGCCAGCAGCACTAACAATCAGCCCCAGCATTTT.

This clonotype was observed a few times. The rearrangement uses TRBV5-1 and TRBJ2-5; D is uncertain. Germline CDR1 reads SGHRS; CDR2 reads YFSETQ. The CDR3 consists of 14 residues. Deletions cut 0 bases from V and 1 base from J, with 7 bases between. CDR3 region: CASSLEGFQETQYF. In nucleotides, the CDR3 is TGCGCCAGCAGCTTGGAGGGATTCCAAGAGACCCAGTACTTC.

Many counts were recorded for this clonotype. The rearrangement joins TRBV7-3 to TRBJ1-1; weak D call: TRBD1 (6 bases). Germline loops: CDR1 SGHTA, CDR2 FQGTGA. This CDR3 contains 15 residues. Trimming took 5 bases from V and 1 from J, leaving 14 bases between them. The CDR3 loop reads CASSLEGGRNTEAFF. CDR3 in DNA: TGTGCCAGCAGCCTGGAAGGGGGGAGGAACACTGAAGCTTTCTTT.

The chain combines TRBV24-1 with TRBJ2-1, with TRBD2 matching over 9 bases. The CDR3 loop spans 14 amino acids. Germline CDR1 is KGHDR and CDR2 is SFDVKD. V lost 2 bases and J lost 15; bases outside the gene matches: 10. CDR3 residues: CATSDSRTSAAGFF. The CDR3 DNA sequence: TGTGCCACCAGTGATTCTCGGACTAGCGCCGCGGGGTTCTTC.

This clonotype has more than one count but fewer than ten. This rearrangement joins TRBV5-1 to TRBJ2-5; 7 bases fit TRBD1. Germline V gene lookup returns CDR1 SGHRS and CDR2 YFSETQ. The length of the CDR3 is 15 residues. J gave up 3 bases and V 4 bases, and 9 bases lay outside the gene matches. The DNA for the CDR3 is TGCGCCAGCAGCCGCTGGACAGGACATGAAGAGACCCAGTACTTC. Protein product: CASSRWTGHEETQYF.

Only a few counts were recorded for this clonotype. The chain has TRBV6-5 and TRBJ2-1, with 11 bases matching TRBD1. The CDR3 is made up of 16 amino acids. Germline V gives CDR1 MNHEY, CDR2 SVGAGI. After removal of 0 bases from V and 4 bases from J, the junction contained 2 bases not matched to a gene. This chain's CDR3 is CASSYSGTGGYNEQFF. The CDR3 region has the DNA TGTGCCAGCAGTTACTCCGGGACAGGGGGTTACAATGAGCAGTTCTTC.

This clonotype was observed many times. The chain is built from TRBV11-1 and TRBJ2-3; D call uncertain. This CDR3 has 16 residues. CDR1 SGHAT and CDR2 FQDESV come from the germline V gene (reference sequence). V gave up 4 bases and J gave up 0 bases, with 14 bases separating them. The CDR3 region has the DNA TGTGCCAGCAGCTCCTCACTGATCACTAGCACAGATACGCAGTATTTT. Translated: CASSSSLITSTDTQYF.

The table lists this clonotype with many counts. The chain combines TRBV28 with TRBJ2-3; 7 nucleotides align to TRBD2. This CDR3 contains 17 residues. Per germline, CDR1 MDHEN and CDR2 SYDVKM. V shed 7 bases and J 2 bases; nucleotides not matched to a gene: 15. The CDR3 loop reads CASTSLGGGGFTDTQYF. The CDR3 DNA follows: TGTGCCAGCACCTCCCTGGGGGGGGGGGGATTCACAGATACGCAGTATTTT.

In this sample, this clonotype turned up a few times. V and J are TRBV4-1 and TRBJ2-4, with 9 bases fitting TRBD1. CDR1 is MGHRA and CDR2 is YSYEKL in the germline V gene. The junction had 20 bases not matched to a gene; V was cut back by 2 bases and J by 9 bases. This CDR3 has 19 amino acids. DNA of the CDR3: TGCGCCAGCAGCCAAAATAACGACCGACGGGACAGGGCGTTTAGCATTCAGTACTTC. This sequence encodes CASSQNNDRRDRAFSIQYF.